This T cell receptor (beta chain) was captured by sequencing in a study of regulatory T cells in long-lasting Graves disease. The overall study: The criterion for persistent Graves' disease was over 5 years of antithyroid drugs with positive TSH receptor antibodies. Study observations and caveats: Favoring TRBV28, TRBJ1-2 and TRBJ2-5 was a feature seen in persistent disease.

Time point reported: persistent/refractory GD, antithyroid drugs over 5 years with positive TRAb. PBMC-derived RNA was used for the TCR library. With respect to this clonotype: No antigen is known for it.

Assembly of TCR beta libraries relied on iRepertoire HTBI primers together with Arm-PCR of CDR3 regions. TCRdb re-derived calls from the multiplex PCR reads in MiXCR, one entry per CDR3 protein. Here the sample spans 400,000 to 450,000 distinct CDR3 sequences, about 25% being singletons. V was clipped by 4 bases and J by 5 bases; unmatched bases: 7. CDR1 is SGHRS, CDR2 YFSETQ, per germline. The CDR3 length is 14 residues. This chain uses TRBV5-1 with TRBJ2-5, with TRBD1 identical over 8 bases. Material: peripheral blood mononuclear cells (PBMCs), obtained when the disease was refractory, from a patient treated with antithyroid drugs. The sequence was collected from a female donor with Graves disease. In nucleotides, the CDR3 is TGCGCCAGCAGCGGCCCCAGGGGGCGGGAGACCCAGTACTTC. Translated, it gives CASSGPRGRETQYF. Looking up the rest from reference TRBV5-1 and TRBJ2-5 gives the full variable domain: KAGVTQTPRYLIKTRGQQVTLSCSPISGHRSVSWYQQTPGQGLQFLFEYFSETQRNKGNFPGRFSGRQFSNSRSEMNVSTLELGDSALYLCASSGPRGRETQYFGPGTRLLVL.